This T cell receptor (beta chain) came from a study of OX40 agonist ivuxolimab in advanced cancers. Trimming cost V 9 bases and J 4 bases, with 15 bases left between them. Germline CDR1 and CDR2: MNHNS and SASEGT. The CDR3 is 13 residues long. Profiled with immunoSEQ multiplex PCR; TCRdb holds only in-frame clones, not every one. Of some 63,000 clones detected, 80% to 90% appear once; the ten largest clones hold approximately 15%. The chain carries TRBV6-1 and TRBJ1-2; maybe TRBD1 (6 bases). The specimen comprised CD4+ or CD8+ T cells sorted from blood, sampled in a trial of the OX40 agonist ivuxolimab. This clonotype was sampled from an adult with an advanced solid tumor such as melanoma, head and neck, liver or kidney cancer. The CDR3: CASRGSGSYGYTF. Here the CDR3 DNA reads TGTGCCAGTAGGGGGAGCGGATCCTATGGCTACACCTTC.